The 28 T cell receptor beta chains reported below all come from one sample, sequenced in a study of cytomegalovirus exposure and HLA in healthy donors. This PCR relied on a set of 60 Vbeta primers and 13 Jbeta primers. Using immunoSEQ multiplex PCR, the repertoire was profiled, and TCRdb retains in-frame clones only, with some absent. The data hold about 180,000 clones, with just over 75% observed a single time. Sample: PBMCs. These receptors were taken from a young man in good health and CMV-seronegative.

This clone was found a few times. The rearrangement links TRBV4-1 to TRBJ2-5; TRBD2 matches 8 bases. TRBJ2-7 explains the end of the DNA better; the J call may be wrong. Germline lookup yields CDR1 MGHRA and CDR2 YSYEKL. The CDR3 covers 15 residues. CDR3 sequence reads: CASSQNPAGAYEQYF. The CDR3 nucleotides are TGCGCCAGCAGCCAAAATCCAGCGGGAGCTTACGAGCAGTACTTC.

In its sample, this clone was seen a few times. The rearrangement uses TRBV25-1 and TRBJ1-4; TRBD1 agrees at 7 bases. The trim removed 2 bases at V and 7 bases at J, leaving 7 bases unmatched. CDR1 is MGHDK and CDR2 is SYGVNS in the germline V gene. The CDR3 sequence is 15 residues long. CDR3 DNA sequence: TGTGCCAGCAGTGAACGTCGGGACAGTCTTGAAAAACTGTTTTTT. Its protein is CASSERRDSLEKLFF.

V gene TRBV9 combines with J gene TRBJ1-1; tentative D call: TRBD1 (5 bases). The V and J ends lost 4 bases and 6 bases respectively, with 16 bases between them. Germline V gene data show CDR1 as SGDLS and CDR2 as YYNGEE. This CDR3 has 14 residues. The CDR3 DNA reads TGTGCCAGCAGCCAAGTTCAGGGTAGGGCTGAAGCTTTCTTT. Protein sequence: CASSQVQGRAEAFF.

The J gene is TRBJ2-5, the V gene TRBV7-9; TRBD2 agrees at 8 bases. V shed 5 bases, J shed 1 base, and the junction held 9 bases outside the gene matches. Germline V gene lookup returns CDR1 SEHNR and CDR2 FQNEAQ (reference sequence). CDR3 length equals 16 residues. The CDR3 loop is CASSLGTRSTQETQYF. As DNA, the CDR3 is TGTGCCAGCAGCCTCGGGACTAGATCTACCCAAGAGACCCAGTACTTC. Full variable domain (outside the CDR3, taken from reference TRBV7-9 and TRBJ2-5): DTGVSQNPRHKITKRGQNVTFRCDPISEHNRLYWYRQTLGQGPEFLTYFQNEAQLEKSRLLSDRFSAERPKGSFSTLEIQRTEQGDSAMYLCASSLGTRSTQETQYFGPGTRLLVL.

This sequence joins TRBV6-6 and TRBJ1-5, with TRBD1 as a possible D gene (5 bases). The V gene lost 4 bases and the J gene lost 3 bases, with 10 bases spanning the gap. This CDR3 spans 14 amino acids. Germline lookup yields CDR1 MNHNY and CDR2 SVGAGI (reference sequence). In DNA, the CDR3 is TGTGCCAGCAGTTTTCGACAGTCCAATCAGCCCCAGCATTTT. Translated: CASSFRQSNQPQHF.

This clone was picked up a small number of times. The chain uses TRBV7-3 and TRBJ2-6; no clear D. In germline, CDR1 is SGHTA, CDR2 FQGTGA. Trimming took off 5 bases at V and 0 bases at J, with 2 bases between the two ends. This CDR3 is built from 13 residues. As DNA, the CDR3 is TGTGCCAGCAGCCACTCTGGGGCCAACGTCCTGACTTTC. Residues: CASSHSGANVLTF.

The V gene is TRBV4-3, the J gene TRBJ1-5; 7 nucleotides line up with TRBD1. Germline V gene sequence: CDR1 LGHNA, CDR2 YSLEER. The CDR3 is 18 residues long. With V trimmed by 0 bases and J by 0 bases, 8 bases remained unmatched. CDR3 region: CASSQDRGDSYSNQPQHF. Written as DNA, the CDR3 is TGCGCCAGCAGCCAAGATAGGGGGGACAGCTATAGCAATCAGCCCCAGCATTTT.

Note on this clone: One end of the junction fails to match germline, which may point to a read error. This chain joins TRBV15 and TRBJ1-6, with D possibly matching TRBD1 (6 bases). This CDR3 has 20 amino acids. Germline assignment: CDR1 LNHNV and CDR2 YYDKDF (reference sequence). CDR3 DNA sequence: TGTGCCTCCAGCAGAGCCGGGACACCCTCGTCAAGCTCCTATAATTCACCCCTCCACTTT. Its protein product is CASSRAGTPSSSSYNSPLHF.

This clone was counted between two and nine times. This chain connects TRBV9 to TRBJ2-7; 15 nucleotides match TRBD2. This CDR3 comprises 15 residues. CDR1 and CDR2 (germline): SGDLS, YYNGEE. With V trimmed by 2 bases and J by 4 bases, 1 base remained unmatched. CDR3 DNA: TGTGCCAGCAGCGTGGGACTAGCGGGAGGTTACGAGCAGTACTTC. It translates to CASSVGLAGGYEQYF.

The CDR3 here is CASEVACWAGGYTF. In DNA, the CDR3 is TGCGCCAGCGAGGTTGCGTGTTGGGCGGGAGGCTACACCTTC. The chain employs TRBV10-1 and TRBJ1-2, with D unclear. Germline assignment: CDR1 WNHNN and CDR2 SYGVQD (reference sequence). V gave up 8 bases and J gave up 8 bases, with 21 bases separating them. This CDR3 spans 14 amino acids.

This clone appeared a few times. The rearrangement uses TRBV15 and TRBJ1-5, with no clear D. Germline CDR1 reads LNHNV; CDR2 reads YYDKDF (reference sequence). Trimming cost V 0 bases and J 7 bases, with 13 bases left between them. This CDR3 contains 15 residues. CDR3 sequence: CATSRDRRSRQPQHF. In DNA, the CDR3 is TGTGCCACCAGCAGAGATAGGCGGTCCAGACAGCCCCAGCATTTT.

This rearrangement joins TRBV27 to TRBJ2-1, with a tentative D call TRBD1 (6 bases). Germline CDR1 is MNHEY and CDR2 is SMNVEV (reference sequence). The CDR3 is 13 residues long. V dropped 2 bases and J dropped 9 bases, with 11 bases sitting between them. The CDR3 region has the DNA TGTGCCAGCAGTTTAAGGGGGAGTTCTGAGCAGTTCTTC. Residues: CASSLRGSSEQFF.

In its sample, this clone was seen a few times. V and J are TRBV6-4 and TRBJ2-5; TRBD2 matches at 9 bases. The CDR3 extends over 19 amino acids. J gave up 2 bases and V 6 bases, and 19 bases lay outside the gene matches. CDR1 is MRHNA and CDR2 is SNTAGT in the germline V gene. CDR3 nucleotides: TGTGCCAGCAGCGCCCTAAACGGGTTGGCTAGCGGGGCACAAGAGACCCAGTACTTC. It translates to CASSALNGLASGAQETQYF.

This sequence joins TRBV9 and TRBJ1-1; 9 nucleotides match TRBD1. Germline-derived CDR1 and CDR2 are SGDLS and YYNGEE. After removal of 4 bases from V and 1 base from J, the junction contained 5 bases not matched to a gene. CDR3 length: 15 residues. As DNA, the CDR3 is TGTGCCAGCAGCAGCCTGGGACAGGGGAACACTGAAGCTTTCTTT. As protein: CASSSLGQGNTEAFF. Full variable domain (remainder filled in from reference TRBV9 and TRBJ1-1): DSGVTQTPKHLITATGQRVTLRCSPRSGDLSVYWYQQSLDQGLQFLIQYYNGEERAKGNILERFSAQQFPDLHSELNLSSLELGDSALYFCASSSLGQGNTEAFFGQGTRLTVV.

This clone was seen only once. The chain joins TRBV6-1 to TRBJ2-2; TRBD2 might be the D (6 bases). With 2 bases removed from V and 4 bases from J, the gap between germline ends came to 14 bases. The CDR3 length is 16 residues. Germline assignment: CDR1 MNHNS and CDR2 SASEGT. The CDR3: CASSERRVMGTGELFF. CDR3 nucleotide sequence: TGTGCCAGCAGTGAACGGAGGGTTATGGGCACCGGGGAGCTGTTTTTT.

This clone was observed once. The CDR3 protein is CASSLRLAGGPSGELFF. CDR3 bases: TGTGCCAGCAGCCTAAGACTAGCGGGAGGACCAAGCGGGGAGCTGTTTTTT. The chain carries TRBV7-3 and TRBJ2-2, with 13 bases identical to TRBD2. Looked up from germline, CDR1 is SGHTA and CDR2 is FQGTGA. This CDR3 region has 17 residues. The J segment lost 7 bases and the V segment lost 5 bases, leaving 10 bases of the junction unmatched.

The chain links TRBV6-4 to TRBJ2-1, with 8 nucleotides matching TRBD2. The CDR3 is 16 residues long. With V trimmed by 3 bases and J by 1 base, 5 bases remained unmatched. Germline V CDR1 and CDR2: MRHNA, SNTAGT. The CDR3 DNA reads TGTGCCAGCAGTGAATTTATAGCGGGGTCCTACAATGAGCAGTTCTTC. This encodes CASSEFIAGSYNEQFF.

The CDR3 here is CASSASLRAFF. CDR3 DNA: TGTGCCAGCAGTGCTTCTTTGAGGGCTTTCTTT. The chain links TRBV25-1 to TRBJ1-1; no firm D call. Trimming stripped 4 bases from V and 11 bases from J, with 11 bases between. The CDR3 has 11 residues. Germline V lookup: CDR1 MGHDK, CDR2 SYGVNS.

This chain connects TRBV27 to TRBJ1-2; D uncertain. CDR1 MNHEY and CDR2 SMNVEV come from the germline V gene (reference sequence). Trimming took 4 bases from V and 5 from J, leaving 14 bases between them. The CDR3 is 14 residues long. DNA of the CDR3: TGTGCCAGCAGTTCTCGGGCGGGGAGGTATGGCTACACCTTC. Amino acid sequence: CASSSRAGRYGYTF.

The chain recombines TRBV19 with TRBJ1-2, with TRBD1 identical over 8 bases. V was pared by 4 bases and J by 8 bases, with 6 bases of the junction left unmatched. There are 13 residues in the CDR3. Germline CDR1 LNHDA, CDR2 SQIVND (reference sequence). Here the CDR3 reads CASSSQGASGYTF. CDR3 bases: TGTGCCAGTAGTAGCCAGGGGGCATCCGGCTACACCTTC.

The rearrangement links TRBV5-1 to TRBJ1-2, with D tentatively TRBD1 (5 bases). The germline V and J ends were trimmed by 7 bases and 0 bases, with 10 bases remaining between them. Germline lookup yields CDR1 SGHRS and CDR2 YFSETQ. The CDR3 totals 13 residues. CDR3 sequence reads: CASGTGANYGYTF. In DNA form, the CDR3 reads TGCGCCAGCGGGACGGGAGCTAACTATGGCTACACCTTC. Looking up the rest from reference TRBV5-1 and TRBJ1-2 gives the full variable domain: KAGVTQTPRYLIKTRGQQVTLSCSPISGHRSVSWYQQTPGQGLQFLFEYFSETQRNKGNFPGRFSGRQFSNSRSEMNVSTLELGDSALYLCASGTGANYGYTFGSGTRLTVV.

The genes are TRBV2 and TRBJ2-1; the match to TRBD2 covers 16 bases. Germline V gene sequence: CDR1 SNHLY, CDR2 FYNNEI. The CDR3 consists of 15 residues. V was pared by 6 bases and J by 12 bases, with 8 bases of the junction left unmatched. In DNA, the CDR3 is TGTGCCAGCAGGACGGCGGGACTAGCGGGGGGGCCGCAGTTCTTC. This sequence encodes CASRTAGLAGGPQFF. Using reference TRBV2 and TRBJ2-1 for the parts outside the CDR3, the full variable domain is EPEVTQTPSHQVTQMGQEVILRCVPISNHLYFYWYRQILGQKVEFLVSFYNNEISEKSEIFDDQFSVERPDGSNFTLKIRSTKLEDSAMYFCASRTAGLAGGPQFFGPGTRLTVL.

V usage is TRBV5-1 and J usage is TRBJ2-7; 14 nucleotides align to TRBD2. Germline V gives CDR1 SGHRS, CDR2 YFSETQ. The length of the CDR3 is 16 residues. J was trimmed by 6 bases and V by 4 bases; bases with no gene match: 9. The DNA for the CDR3 is TGCGCCAGCAGCCCGCACAGACTAGCGGGAGGGGGCGAGCAGTACTTC. Its translation: CASSPHRLAGGGEQYF.

This clone was observed once. This chain connects TRBV7-8 to TRBJ2-7, with TRBD1 identical over 7 bases. Germline-derived CDR1 and CDR2 are SGHVS and FQNEAQ. The V gene end was trimmed by 5 bases and the J gene end by 3 bases; junction bases not matched to a gene: 16. The CDR3 extends over 17 amino acids. The CDR3 DNA follows: TGTGCCAGCAGCCCCCGGAAAAACAGGGGCGAGGACTACGAGCAGTACTTC. Amino acids: CASSPRKNRGEDYEQYF.

This clone was seen many times. The gene calls are TRBV4-1 and TRBJ2-7, with TRBD1 identical over 8 bases. The CDR3 is 15 residues long. The germline gives CDR1 MGHRA, CDR2 YSYEKL. With 4 bases clipped from V and 5 bases from J, the junction kept 10 bases outside the gene matches. The CDR3 DNA is TGCGCCAGCAGCCCGTGGACAGGGAGTGAGAACGAGCAGTACTTC. Protein: CASSPWTGSENEQYF.

The chain combines TRBV18 with TRBJ1-2, with a possible D match to TRBD1 (5 bases). Germline loops: CDR1 KGHSH, CDR2 LQKENI. The CDR3 contains 14 residues. V lost 0 bases, J lost 8 bases, and 13 bases lay in between. The CDR3 sequence: CASSPPSGGRGYTF. The CDR3 nucleotides are TGTGCCAGCTCACCACCCTCGGGGGGTCGAGGCTACACCTTC.

V gene TRBV4-3 combines with J gene TRBJ1-2, with 9 bases lining up with TRBD1. The CDR3 spans 15 residues. V shed 4 bases and J 8 bases; nucleotides not matched to a gene: 11. Germline V CDR1 and CDR2: LGHNA, YSLEER. This CDR3 is CASSRGDRDGWGYTF. The CDR3 nucleotides are TGCGCCAGCAGCCGAGGGGACAGGGATGGCTGGGGCTACACCTTC.

V and J are TRBV9 and TRBJ2-3, with D possibly TRBD2 on 5 matching bases. Per the germline V gene, CDR1 is SGDLS and CDR2 is YYNGEE. Trimming took 4 bases from V and 5 from J, leaving 14 bases between them. The CDR3 runs 14 residues. CDR3 sequence (DNA): TGTGCCAGCAGCCCAAGACTAAGGGAAGATACGCAGTATTTT. Amino acids: CASSPRLREDTQYF.